Included here is one T cell receptor (beta chain) sequence, with context. These data are taken from a study of blood T cell repertoires in COVID-19. Study background: Nucleic acid was either cDNA or gDNA, and it came from T cells, B-cell-depleted T cells, or PBMCs.

In the original analysis: Reference gene primer amplification gave estimated nucleated cell counts. Some clones are missing from TCRdb's copy, which holds only in-frame ones; the method was immunoSEQ multiplex PCR. V and J calls and clone size are those listed in that table; D and trimming were worked out from the DNA. The sample contains about 72,000 clones, 65% to 90% of which appear only once. Sequences were obtained from peripheral blood. The sequence was obtained from a man in his 70s with active or convalescent COVID-19.

CDR3 bases: TGTGCCAGCAGCTTAGCTGGCAGGGGTGGAAACACCATATATTTT. This gives the protein CASSLAGRGGNTIYF. The chain recombines TRBV7-9 with TRBJ1-3; D is possibly TRBD1 (6 bases). V shed 0 bases and J shed 3 bases, with 9 bases lying between them. CDR1 and CDR2 from the germline V gene are SEHNR and FQNEAQ (reference sequence). The CDR3 consists of 15 residues.